The 3 T cell receptor beta chains listed next were all sequenced from one sample in a study of CD8 T cells in Susac syndrome. Reverse transcription of 0.5 to 1 ug RNA was performed with random hexamers. TCRdb independently ran MiXCR on the immunoSEQ multiplex PCR reads; one entry per CDR3 protein. The sample lists 150,000 or so distinct CDR3 sequences; roughly 94% were seen once. The sample was CD4+ T cells from PBMCs. Source of these receptors: a human donor with Susac syndrome.

The chain employs TRBV28 and TRBJ2-7; 9 bases agree with TRBD2. Germline loops: CDR1 MDHEN, CDR2 SYDVKM. J gave up 3 bases and V 4 bases, and 7 bases lay outside the gene matches. The CDR3 runs to 15 residues. The CDR3 is CASSSLAGGDYEQYF. In nucleotides, the CDR3 is TGTGCCAGCAGTTCCTTGGCGGGGGGGGACTACGAGCAGTACTTC.

The chain couples TRBV5-1 to TRBJ2-1; 10 bases line up with TRBD2. The germline V gene encodes CDR1 SGHRS and CDR2 YFSETQ. This CDR3 is 14 amino acids long. With 5 bases clipped from V and 8 bases from J, the junction kept 7 bases outside the gene matches. The CDR3 loop reads CASSNPSGSHEQFF. In DNA, the CDR3 is TGCGCCAGCAGTAACCCTAGCGGGAGCCATGAGCAGTTCTTC.

The chain carries TRBV6-1 and TRBJ1-2, with D possibly matching TRBD1 (5 bases). This CDR3 is built from 13 residues. Germline CDR1 reads MNHNS; CDR2 reads SASEGT. The V end was cut by 7 bases, the J end by 6 bases, with 15 bases between. The CDR3: CASTLRGGDGYTF. The CDR3 DNA reads TGTGCCAGCACCCTGCGCGGGGGGGATGGCTACACCTTC.